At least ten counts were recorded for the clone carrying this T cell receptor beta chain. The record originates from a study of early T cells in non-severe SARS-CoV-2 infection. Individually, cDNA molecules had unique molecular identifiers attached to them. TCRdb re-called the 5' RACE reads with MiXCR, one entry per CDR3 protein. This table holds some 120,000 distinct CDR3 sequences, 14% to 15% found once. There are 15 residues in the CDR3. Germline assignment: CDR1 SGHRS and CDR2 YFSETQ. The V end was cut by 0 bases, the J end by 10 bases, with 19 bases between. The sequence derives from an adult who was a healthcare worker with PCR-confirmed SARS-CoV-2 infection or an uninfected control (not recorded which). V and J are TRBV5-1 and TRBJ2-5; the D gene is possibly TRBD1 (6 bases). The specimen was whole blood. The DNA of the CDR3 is TGCGCCAGCAGCTTGGGGGACACGGCCGAACAGGGCCAGTACTTC. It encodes CASSLGDTAEQGQYF.